Below are 5 T cell receptor beta chains sequenced from a single sample in a study of monozygotic twins with inflammatory bowel disease. TCRdb re-analyzed the 5' RACE reads; it lists each CDR3 protein once, without DNA. Its listing shows more than 300,000 distinct CDR3 sequences. Sequencing was performed on blood. These receptors were taken from a human donor with ulcerative colitis or Crohn's disease, or a healthy co-twin of an affected twin (not recorded which).

The chain uses TRBV5-1 and TRBJ2-5; the TRBD1 assignment by TCRdb is unverifiable without DNA. Germline V gene lookup returns CDR1 SGHRS and CDR2 YFSETQ. This CDR3 spans 13 amino acids. The CDR3 protein is CASSAGTQETQYF.

The rearrangement links TRBV4-3 to TRBJ2-7; the TCRdb D gene call, TRBD1, has no DNA to confirm it. The CDR3 is 16 residues long. Germline V CDR1 and CDR2: LGHNA, YSLEER. This chain's CDR3 is CASSQSLAGVSGEQYF.

The rearrangement links TRBV24-1 to TRBJ2-3; TCRdb picks TRBD1, but there is no DNA to check that call. The CDR3 has 16 amino acids. Germline CDR1 and CDR2: KGHDR and SFDVKD. The CDR3 loop is CATSDLRQGVPDTQYF.

The chain uses TRBV7-7 and TRBJ2-7; no DNA is available, so the TRBD1 call from TCRdb remains unchecked. Looked up from germline, CDR1 is SSHAT and CDR2 is FNYEAQ (reference sequence). The CDR3 length is 13 residues. The CDR3 protein is CASSLGQDHEQYF.

V is TRBV20-1 and J is TRBJ2-1; checking the TCRdb D call of TRBD1 is not possible without DNA. CDR3 size: 16 residues. CDR1 and CDR2 from the germline V gene are DFQATT and SNEGSKA (reference sequence). CDR3 sequence: CSARDAGTQSSTEQFF.